The 22 T cell receptor beta chains listed next were all sequenced from one sample in a study of regulatory T cells in long-lasting Graves disease. Time point reported: persistent/refractory GD, antithyroid drugs over 5 years with positive TRAb. The TCR library was prepared using RNA isolated from PBMCs. Construction of the TCR beta libraries employed iRepertoire HTBI primers in conjunction with Arm-PCR of CDR3 regions. TCRdb passed the multiplex PCR reads through MiXCR, listing each CDR3 protein once. The sample comprises 360,000 or so distinct CDR3 sequences, approximately 23% of which are singletons, and 25% to 35% rests with the top ten. The source material was peripheral blood mononuclear cells (PBMCs), sampled when the disease was refractory, from a patient treated with antithyroid drugs. All receptors derive from a woman between 40 and 50 years old with Graves disease.

This clonotype has just a few counts. The rearrangement uses TRBV28 and TRBJ2-4, with 11 bases fitting TRBD1. Germline lookup yields CDR1 MDHEN and CDR2 SYDVKM. V lost 4 bases to trimming and J lost 0 bases; unmatched junction nucleotides: 8. The CDR3 sequence is 18 residues long. This chain's CDR3 is CASSSRTGGTAAKNIQYF. The CDR3 nucleotides are TGTGCCAGCAGTTCGAGGACAGGGGGCACGGCAGCCAAAAACATTCAGTACTTC.

Comments on this clonotype: Its ends do not fully match the called genes, so a read error is possible. The chain joins TRBV30 to TRBJ1-1; unclear D gene. Germline V lookup: CDR1 GTSNPN, CDR2 SVGIG (reference sequence). This CDR3 is 13 amino acids long. The CDR3 reads CAWGVALNTEAFF. CDR3 bases: TGTGCCTGGGGTGTGGCTTTGAACACTGAAGCTTTCTTT.

As regards this clonotype: This could be a read error, since a much larger clone is one nucleotide away. The chain links TRBV9 to TRBJ2-5, with D perhaps matching TRBD2 (5 bases). This CDR3 has 16 residues. Germline assignment: CDR1 SGDLS and CDR2 YYNGEE. Trimming left V 0 bases short and J 2 bases short, with 14 bases between. The CDR3 bases are TGTGCCAGCAGCGTAGGGACTGGCTCTGGACAAGAGACCCAGTACTTC. Translated, it gives CASSVGTGSGQETQYF.

This clonotype was seen many times. This sequence joins TRBV20-1 and TRBJ2-7; D not resolved. The CDR3 is 14 residues long. CDR1 is DFQATT and CDR2 is SNEGSKA in the germline V gene (reference sequence). Trimming took off 2 bases at V and 5 bases at J, with 16 bases between the two ends. The CDR3 here is CSARHPRAANEQYF. In DNA form, the CDR3 reads TGCAGTGCTAGACATCCTAGGGCAGCGAACGAGCAGTACTTC.

In its sample, this clonotype was seen many times. The genes are TRBV28 and TRBJ2-2, with 12 bases identical to TRBD1. V lost 5 bases and J lost 7; bases outside the gene matches: 5. CDR1 and CDR2 (germline): MDHEN, SYDVKM. The CDR3 is 15 residues long. The CDR3 loop reads CASSPGTGGIGELFF. CDR3 bases: TGTGCCAGCAGTCCCGGGACAGGGGGCATCGGGGAGCTGTTTTTT.

The J gene is TRBJ1-5, the V gene TRBV20-1, with D unclear. Germline CDR1 reads DFQATT; CDR2 reads SNEGSKA (reference sequence). The CDR3 is made up of 12 amino acids. V lost 0 bases to trimming and J lost 6 bases, with 6 bases between them. The CDR3 here is CSARDRSQPQHF. Written as DNA, the CDR3 is TGCAGTGCTAGAGACAGGAGTCAGCCCCAGCATTTT.

This sequence joins TRBV10-3 and TRBJ2-7; 7 nucleotides agree with TRBD1. V shed 3 bases, J shed 9 bases, and the junction held 11 bases outside the gene matches. Germline V gives CDR1 ENHRY, CDR2 SYGVKD. The CDR3 covers 14 residues. The CDR3 bases are TGTGCCATCAGTGAACGTGACAGGGTGGTCGGGCAGTACTTC. Translated, it gives CAISERDRVVGQYF.

The chain couples TRBV19 to TRBJ1-1; no reliable D call. Germline CDR1 reads LNHDA; CDR2 reads SQIVND (reference sequence). The CDR3 loop spans 13 amino acids. Trimming pared 7 bases from V and 2 bases from J, leaving 11 bases between. The CDR3 DNA sequence: TGTGCCAGTACCCAGTACACCAACACTGAAGCTTTCTTT. It translates to CASTQYTNTEAFF. The entire variable domain, with the rest obtained from reference TRBV19 and TRBJ1-1, is as follows: DGGITQSPKYLFRKEGQNVTLSCEQNLNHDAMYWYRQDPGQGLRLIYYSQIVNDFQKGDIAEGYSVSREKKESFPLTVTSAQKNPTAFYLCASTQYTNTEAFFGQGTRLTVV.

In this sample, this clonotype turned up a few times. The J gene is TRBJ2-2, the V gene TRBV19, with no clear D. The CDR3 runs to 14 residues. The ends were cut back, 10 bases at V and 2 bases at J, with 14 bases in the middle. Germline loops: CDR1 LNHDA, CDR2 SQIVND (reference sequence). The CDR3 is CATSTGYNTGELFF. CDR3 nucleotides: TGTGCCACTTCGACGGGCTACAACACCGGGGAGCTGTTTTTT.

V usage is TRBV30 and J usage is TRBJ1-6, with unresolved D. This CDR3 has 14 amino acids. V was pared by 3 bases and J by 3 bases, with 9 bases between. Per the germline V gene, CDR1 is GTSNPN and CDR2 is SVGIG (reference sequence). The CDR3 loop reads CAWRRTFYNSPLHF. The CDR3 bases are TGTGCCTGGAGACGGACCTTCTATAATTCACCCCTCCACTTT.

Many counts were recorded for this clonotype. The chain couples TRBV6-2 or TRBV6-3 to TRBJ1-2; D unresolved. Germline values: CDR1 MNHEY, CDR2 SVGEGT. V lost 0 bases to trimming and J lost 4 bases, with 18 bases between them. This CDR3 is built from 17 residues. CDR3 nucleotide sequence: TGTGCCAGCAGTTACTCTATTATCCAGGCAGGAGTCTATGGCTACACCTTC. Translation: CASSYSIIQAGVYGYTF.

Details on this clonotype: An end of the junction does not agree with germline; a read error may underlie this. The rearrangement uses TRBV28 and TRBJ2-2; 7 positions match TRBD1. The germline V gene encodes CDR1 MDHEN and CDR2 SYDVKM. The CDR3 spans 16 residues. The CDR3: CASRYNRGPNTGELSF. The CDR3 nucleotides are TGTGCCAGCAGGTACAACAGGGGCCCCAACACCGGGGAGCTGTCTTTT.

Ten or more counts support this clonotype. The chain couples TRBV20-1 to TRBJ2-7, with D unclear. This CDR3 has 11 amino acids. The germline V gene encodes CDR1 DFQATT and CDR2 SNEGSKA (reference sequence). Trimming cost V 6 bases and J 4 bases, with 10 bases left between them. The CDR3 nucleotides read TGCAGTGCCCAGGACGGGTACGAGCAGTACTTC. Protein product: CSAQDGYEQYF.

This clonotype was recorded at least ten times. This chain links TRBV2 with TRBJ2-7, with TRBD1 identical over 9 bases. The CDR3 consists of 13 residues. Germline trimming cut 4 bases from V and 2 bases from J; bases unmatched to any gene: 0. From germline, CDR1 is SNHLY and CDR2 FYNNEI. This chain's CDR3 is CASSGQGAYEQYF. The CDR3 region has the DNA TGTGCCAGCAGTGGACAGGGGGCCTACGAGCAGTACTTC.

The chain combines TRBV4-1 with TRBJ2-4, with D hard to call. V was trimmed by 2 bases and J by 5 bases, leaving 7 bases between them. Germline CDR1 MGHRA, CDR2 YSYEKL. The CDR3 consists of 13 residues. The CDR3 bases are TGCGCCAGCAGCCAACCGTCCCAAAACATTCAGTACTTC. Translated: CASSQPSQNIQYF.

Of note for this clonotype: A far larger clone is just one base off, so this is likely a read error. The rearrangement uses TRBV2 and TRBJ2-7; possibly TRBD1 or TRBD2 for D (5 bases each). The CDR3 has 15 amino acids. Looked up from germline, CDR1 is SNHLY and CDR2 is FYNNEI. CDR3: CASRRNRDDSYGQYF. The DNA of the CDR3 is TGTGCCAGCAGGCGGAACCGGGACGACTCCTACGGGCAGTACTTC.

This clonotype appeared a few times. This chain uses TRBV29-1 with TRBJ2-2; 10 bases match TRBD1. In germline, CDR1 is SQVTM, CDR2 ANQGSEA. With 4 bases clipped from V and 6 bases from J, the junction kept 8 bases outside the gene matches. The CDR3 loop spans 15 amino acids. The CDR3 nucleotides are TGCAGCGTTGCTCCCGGGACAGGGGATGCCGGGGAGCTGTTTTTT. It is translated as CSVAPGTGDAGELFF.

This clonotype was detected ten times or more. V is TRBV2 and J is TRBJ1-1; D is perhaps TRBD1 (6 bases). V was shortened by 6 bases and J by 0 bases, with 20 bases between the two germline ends. In germline, CDR1 is SNHLY, CDR2 FYNNEI. This CDR3 spans 17 amino acids. The CDR3, as DNA: TGTGCCAGCAGGAAACCAACAGGGTTCTTCATGAACACTGAAGCTTTCTTT. Its protein is CASRKPTGFFMNTEAFF.

This clonotype was picked up a small number of times. The chain carries TRBV7-8 and TRBJ1-2, with TRBD1 as a possible D gene (5 bases). Trimming took off 1 base at V and 3 bases at J, with 9 bases between the two ends. This CDR3 spans 14 amino acids. Germline lookup yields CDR1 SGHVS and CDR2 FQNEAQ. The CDR3: CASSLDGAYYGYTF. For the CDR3, the DNA is TGTGCCAGCAGCTTAGATGGGGCGTACTATGGCTACACCTTC.

Only a few counts were recorded for this clonotype. V gene TRBV5-1 combines with J gene TRBJ2-7; TRBD2 agrees at 8 bases. The V and J ends lost 7 bases and 3 bases, in that order; junction bases with no gene match: 6. Germline-derived CDR1 and CDR2 are SGHRS and YFSETQ. This CDR3 has 13 residues. The CDR3 here is CASHNSGIYEQYF. As DNA, the CDR3 is TGCGCCAGCCATAATAGCGGGATCTACGAGCAGTACTTC.

This clonotype occurred a few times. Germline and junction disagree at one end, which may indicate a read error. This chain connects TRBV7-7 to TRBJ2-5; 7 bases agree with TRBD1. This CDR3 contains 14 residues. Looked up from germline, CDR1 is SSHAT and CDR2 is FNYEAQ (reference sequence). The CDR3 DNA is TGTGCTAGCAGCCGTCCGGGACAGAAAGAGACCCAGTACTTC. Residues: CASSRPGQKETQYF.

There are many counts of this clonotype. This sequence joins TRBV11-2 and TRBJ2-7; 10 bases fit TRBD2. Unmatched junction bases numbered 4, after V lost 4 bases and J lost 4 bases. Germline CDR1 reads SGHAT; CDR2 reads FQNNGV. There are 14 residues in the CDR3. The CDR3 coding sequence is TGTGCCAGCAGCTGGACTAGCGGTGCTTACGAGCAGTACTTC. It codes for CASSWTSGAYEQYF.